Below are 19 T cell receptor beta chains sequenced from a single sample in a study of regulatory T cells in long-lasting Graves disease. The time point denotes: newly diagnosed GD, antithyroid drugs for less than 3 months. Isolated PBMC RNA provided the starting material for the TCR library. CDR3-region Arm-PCR and iRepertoire HTBI primers produced the TCR beta libraries. TCRdb re-called the multiplex PCR reads through MiXCR, storing one row per CDR3 protein. The sample shows 300,000 to 400,000 distinct CDR3 sequences, over 15% of them seen only once. These same data were also listed under a study on T cells in Graves' hyperthyroidism and ophthalmopathy.

This sample comprised peripheral blood mononuclear cells (PBMCs), obtained at new diagnosis, from a patient treated with antithyroid drugs. The source of these receptors is a man aged 35 to 55 with Graves disease.

At least ten counts were recorded for this clonotype. The chain couples TRBV2 to TRBJ2-3; D is uncertain. Per germline, CDR1 SNHLY and CDR2 FYNNEI. The CDR3 covers 13 residues. Trimming took 6 bases from V and 5 from J, leaving 12 bases between them. CDR3 residues: CASRPTPGDTQYF. CDR3 DNA sequence: TGTGCCAGCAGACCCACCCCTGGAGATACGCAGTATTTT. The variable domain in full, completed from reference TRBV2 and TRBJ2-3, reads EPEVTQTPSHQVTQMGQEVILRCVPISNHLYFYWYRQILGQKVEFLVSFYNNEISEKSEIFDDQFSVERPDGSNFTLKIRSTKLEDSAMYFCASRPTPGDTQYFGPGTRLTVL.

The V and J genes are TRBV2 and TRBJ2-3, with a possible D match to TRBD1 (6 bases). The V end lost 7 bases, the J end lost 0 bases, and 14 bases lay between the germline ends. This CDR3 has 15 residues. Per germline, CDR1 SNHLY and CDR2 FYNNEI. The CDR3 loop is CASNLQGPSTDTQYF. DNA for the CDR3: TGTGCCAGCAATCTACAGGGTCCTAGCACAGATACGCAGTATTTT.

The CDR3 loop reads CSARDTEYEQYF. The CDR3 region has the DNA TGCAGTGCTAGGGACACTGAGTACGAGCAGTACTTC. The rearrangement joins TRBV20-1 to TRBJ2-7, with TRBD1 as a possible D gene (5 bases). This CDR3 is built from 12 residues. Germline V gene sequence: CDR1 DFQATT, CDR2 SNEGSKA (reference sequence). Trimming took off 3 bases at V and 4 bases at J, with 10 bases between the two ends.

This clonotype was observed a handful of times. This chain uses TRBV12-3 or TRBV12-4 with TRBJ1-6; weak D call: TRBD1 (5 bases). This CDR3 has 15 residues. V was clipped by 2 bases and J by 8 bases, with 13 bases between them. This CDR3 is CASSLSQGWHSPLHF. CDR3 DNA: TGTGCCAGCAGTTTATCTCAGGGTTGGCATTCACCCCTCCACTTT.

Only a few counts were recorded for this clonotype. The chain uses TRBV5-1 and TRBJ1-5, with D perhaps matching TRBD1 (6 bases). This CDR3 has 15 amino acids. V was cut by 4 bases and J by 6 bases, with 17 bases left in between. Germline V lookup: CDR1 SGHRS, CDR2 YFSETQ. The CDR3 reads CASSLAGGVGQPQHF. The DNA for the CDR3 is TGCGCCAGCAGCCTCGCCGGGGGCGTCGGTCAGCCCCAGCATTTT.

CDR3 residues: CASSLLQGRRSPLHF. DNA for the CDR3: TGTGCCAGCAGCTTACTCCAGGGGAGGCGGTCACCCCTCCACTTT. The genes are TRBV11-3 and TRBJ1-6; perhaps TRBD1 as D (6 bases). Trimming removed 2 bases from V and 10 bases from J, with 15 bases in between. Germline CDR1 is SGHNT and CDR2 is YENEEA. The CDR3 is 15 amino acids.

Ten or more counts support this clonotype. The chain combines TRBV9 with TRBJ2-7; 10 bases are a match to TRBD1. V shed 3 bases, J shed 3 bases, and the junction held 3 bases outside the gene matches. The germline CDR1 and CDR2 sequences are SGDLS and YYNGEE. The CDR3 is 14 amino acids. Here the CDR3 DNA reads TGTGCCAGCAGCGCCGACAGGGGGCGCTACGAGCAGTACTTC. It is translated as CASSADRGRYEQYF.

This clonotype was counted many times. This sequence joins TRBV28 and TRBJ1-1; TRBD1 matches 9 bases. The length of the CDR3 is 16 residues. Germline assignment: CDR1 MDHEN and CDR2 SYDVKM. J gave up 1 base and V 8 bases, and 11 bases lay outside the gene matches. DNA for the CDR3: TGTGCCAGCTTGATACAGGGGGCGTTGCGGAACACTGAAGCTTTCTTT. This sequence encodes CASLIQGALRNTEAFF.

This clonotype was observed a handful of times. The V gene is TRBV29-1, the J gene TRBJ1-1; perhaps TRBD1 as D (6 bases). This CDR3 is built from 16 residues. Per germline, CDR1 SQVTM and CDR2 ANQGSEA. The V end was cut by 4 bases, the J end by 1 base, with 19 bases between. The CDR3 region is CSVVGPPGHTNTEAFF. The CDR3 nucleotides are TGCAGCGTTGTGGGCCCGCCGGGACATACGAACACTGAAGCTTTCTTT.

This chain uses TRBV15 with TRBJ2-5, with TRBD1 as a possible D gene (6 bases). Germline CDR1 and CDR2: LNHNV and YYDKDF (reference sequence). V gave up 4 bases and J gave up 4 bases, with 22 bases separating them. The length of the CDR3 is 17 residues. CDR3 sequence: CATSTNHGRGAAETQYF. The DNA of the CDR3 is TGTGCCACCAGCACCAATCATGGCAGGGGAGCAGCAGAGACCCAGTACTTC.

The chain joins TRBV20-1 to TRBJ1-2; D ambiguous. Trimming stripped 4 bases from V and 9 bases from J, with 18 bases between. CDR1 DFQATT and CDR2 SNEGSKA come from the germline V gene (reference sequence). The CDR3 runs 13 residues. CDR3 region: CSATEGLLSSYTF. CDR3 nucleotide sequence: TGCAGTGCTACGGAGGGCCTCTTGAGTAGCTACACCTTC.

The chain combines TRBV9 with TRBJ2-3; tentatively, D is TRBD2 (5 bases). Trimming left V 0 bases short and J 4 bases short, with 9 bases between. The CDR3 has 14 amino acids. CDR1 and CDR2 (germline): SGDLS, YYNGEE. The CDR3 spells CASSVVGVADTQYF. The CDR3 DNA reads as TGTGCCAGCAGCGTAGTGGGAGTCGCAGATACGCAGTATTTT.

This clonotype appeared many times. The chain joins TRBV7-6 to TRBJ2-7; 15 positions match TRBD2. Germline trimming cut 4 bases from V and 7 bases from J; bases unmatched to any gene: 2. The CDR3 extends over 14 amino acids. CDR1 SGHVS and CDR2 FNYEAQ come from the germline V gene. CDR3 sequence (DNA): TGTGCCAGCAGCTCGGGGACTAGCGGGGGGGAGCAGTACTTC. It translates to CASSSGTSGGEQYF.

This clonotype was observed many times. The V and J genes are TRBV5-1 and TRBJ1-2; TRBD1 agrees at 8 bases. Germline assignment: CDR1 SGHRS and CDR2 YFSETQ. This CDR3 contains 14 residues. J was trimmed by 5 bases and V by 4 bases; bases with no gene match: 7. The CDR3, as DNA: TGCGCCAGCAGCGTGGACAGGGCTGGGTATGGCTACACCTTC. Translating gives CASSVDRAGYGYTF.

This clonotype came up many times. This chain uses TRBV12-3 or TRBV12-4 with TRBJ2-2; TRBD1 might be the D (5 bases). The length of the CDR3 is 13 residues. Trimming pared 6 bases from V and 5 bases from J, leaving 10 bases between. The CDR3 loop is CASRQAGTGELFF. In DNA form, the CDR3 reads TGTGCCAGCAGGCAAGCAGGGACCGGGGAGCTGTTTTTT.

On this clonotype: One junction end disagrees with the germline gene, perhaps due to a read error. The V gene is TRBV5-1, the J gene TRBJ2-5; the match to TRBD1 covers 9 bases. Germline lookup yields CDR1 SGHRS and CDR2 YFSETQ. There are 15 residues in the CDR3. CDR3 sequence reads: CASSLGDRDVETQYF. CDR3 DNA sequence: TGTGCCAGCAGCTTGGGGGACAGGGACGTCGAGACCCAGTACTTC.

V gene TRBV30 combines with J gene TRBJ1-2; no definite D call. Germline CDR1 is GTSNPN and CDR2 is SVGIG (reference sequence). The V and J ends lost 1 base and 0 bases respectively, with 3 bases between them. The length of the CDR3 is 12 residues. This chain's CDR3 is CAWSAANYGYTF. The CDR3 DNA is TGTGCCTGGAGTGCAGCTAACTATGGCTACACCTTC.

V and J are TRBV5-1 and TRBJ2-7, with 7 nucleotides matching TRBD1. J was trimmed by 6 bases and V by 3 bases; bases with no gene match: 9. The CDR3 runs 14 residues. CDR1 SGHRS and CDR2 YFSETQ come from the germline V gene. CDR3 region: CASSSTGDPSEQYF. The DNA of the CDR3 is TGCGCCAGCAGCTCTACAGGGGACCCTTCCGAGCAGTACTTC.

This clonotype was counted a few times. A much larger clone is a single base away; this may be a read error. The CDR3 end shows no conserved phenylalanine or tryptophan, and so a read error is likely. The DNA of the CDR3 is TGTGCCAGCAGTTTTAGGGCCCTGGTCAATCAGCCCCAGCATTTA. This translates into CASSFRALVNQPQHL. The rearrangement joins TRBV12-3 or TRBV12-4 to TRBJ1-5; no reliable D call. Trimming took off 3 bases at V and 3 bases at J, with 12 bases between the two ends. CDR3 size: 15 residues.